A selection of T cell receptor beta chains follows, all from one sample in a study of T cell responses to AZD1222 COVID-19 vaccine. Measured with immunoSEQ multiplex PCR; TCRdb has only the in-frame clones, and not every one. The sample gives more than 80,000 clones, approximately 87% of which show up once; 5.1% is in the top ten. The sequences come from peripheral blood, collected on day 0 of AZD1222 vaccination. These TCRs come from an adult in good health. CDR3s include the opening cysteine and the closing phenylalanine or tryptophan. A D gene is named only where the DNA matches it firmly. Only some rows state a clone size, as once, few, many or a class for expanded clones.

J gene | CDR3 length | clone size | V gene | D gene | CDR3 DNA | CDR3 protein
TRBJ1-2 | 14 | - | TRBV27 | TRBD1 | TGTGCCAGCAGCCGACAGGGGATGGACTATGGCTACACCTTC | CASSRQGMDYGYTF
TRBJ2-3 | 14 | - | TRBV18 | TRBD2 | TGTGCCAGCTCACCGGGACTAGCGGGAGATACGCAGTATTTT | CASSPGLAGDTQYF
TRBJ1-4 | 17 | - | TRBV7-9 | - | TGTGCCAGCAGCTTAGGGCTCCAGGCACCTCATAATGAAAAACTGTTTTTT | CASSLGLQAPHNEKLFF
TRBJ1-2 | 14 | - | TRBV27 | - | TGTGCCAGCAGTTTATTGGGACCGTCAGCTGGCTACACCTTC | CASSLLGPSAGYTF
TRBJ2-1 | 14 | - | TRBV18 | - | TGTGCCAGCGGCGACCAGGGGGGCCCCAATGAGCAGTTCTTC | CASGDQGGPNEQFF
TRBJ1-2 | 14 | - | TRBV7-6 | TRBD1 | TGTGCCAGCAGCTTACAGGGGGATCACTATGGCTACACCTTC | CASSLQGDHYGYTF
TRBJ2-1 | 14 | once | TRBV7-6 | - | TGTGCCAGCAGCTTAGGTGTAGTTGTGAGTGAGCAGTTCTTC | CASSLGVVVSEQFF
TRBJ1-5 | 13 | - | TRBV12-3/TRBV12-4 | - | TGTGCCCCGGGCGGGGAGAGCAATCAGCCCCAGCATTTT | CAPGGESNQPQHF
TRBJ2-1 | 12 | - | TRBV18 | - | TGTGCCAGCTCACCACCCTACGGTGAGCAGTTCTTC | CASSPPYGEQFF
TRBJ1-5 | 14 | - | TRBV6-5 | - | TGTGCCAGCAGGCGAACAGATAGCAATCAGCCCCAGCATTTT | CASRRTDSNQPQHF
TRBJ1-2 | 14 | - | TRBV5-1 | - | TGCGCCAGCAGCCCCGACCCGGGGAACTATGGCTACACCTTC | CASSPDPGNYGYTF
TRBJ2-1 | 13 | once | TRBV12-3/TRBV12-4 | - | TGTGCCAGCAGTTTACCCACCCTTCGCCGTCAGTTCTTC | CASSLPTLRRQFF
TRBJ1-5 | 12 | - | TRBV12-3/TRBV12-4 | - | TGTGCCAGCACAGCCAACAATCAGCCCCAGCATTTT | CASTANNQPQHF
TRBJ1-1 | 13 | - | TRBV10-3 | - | TGTGCCATCAGGGCAGAGATGAACACTGAAGCTTTCTTT | CAIRAEMNTEAFF
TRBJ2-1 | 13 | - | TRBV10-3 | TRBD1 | TGTGCCACCAGGGACAGTTCCTACAATGAGCAGTTCTTC | CATRDSSYNEQFF